This TCR beta chain was sequenced during a study of blood T cells in healthy people across ages. Comment on this clonotype: Its antigen is unknown.

Study outcomes and limitations: Estimated diversity that came from one million T cells was considered an underestimate. No one knew whether donors had CMV, which possibly confounded expanded clonotype changes.

A sample-barcoded 5' primer and a J-beta primer mix were used in a second PCR of roughly 7 to 12 cycles. TCRdb re-called the 5' RACE reads through MiXCR, storing one row per CDR3 protein. Found here are under 750,000 distinct CDR3 sequences, roughly 48% of them singletons; the top ten hold roughly 24%. The V end was cut by 2 bases, the J end by 0 bases, with 4 bases between. The CDR3 extends over 13 amino acids. Looked up from germline, CDR1 is LGHDT and CDR2 is YNNKEL (reference sequence). Specimen: blood. The receptor's source is a man older than 75 in good health. This chain joins TRBV3-1 and TRBJ2-5; D is uncertain. The CDR3 reads CASSQHNQETQYF. In DNA, the CDR3 is TGTGCCAGCAGCCAACACAACCAAGAGACCCAGTACTTC.